Listed here are 10 T cell receptor beta chains from one sample, sequenced in a study of T cells in Graves' hyperthyroidism and ophthalmopathy. TCR beta CDR3 regions were amplified from RNA transcripts. The TCR CDR3 was amplified in a first-round RT-PCR using the HTBI primer set. TCRdb fed the multiplex PCR reads into MiXCR, producing one record per CDR3 protein. The sample holds hundreds of thousands of distinct CDR3 sequences, about 14% seen once. Sequenced: blood. The source is a woman younger than 35 with Graves' hyperthyroidism.

This clonotype was observed many times. The chain links TRBV28 to TRBJ1-5; D is ambiguous. CDR3 length: 11 residues. Trimming removed 5 bases at V and 3 bases at J, with 2 bases between. Looked up from germline, CDR1 is MDHEN and CDR2 is SYDVKM. CDR3 nucleotide sequence: TGTGCCAGCAGTACCAATCAGCCCCAGCATTTT. Translated: CASSTNQPQHF.

This clonotype was seen at least ten times. This chain uses TRBV20-1 with TRBJ2-7; 8 positions match TRBD1. The V gene end was trimmed by 1 base and the J gene end by 3 bases; junction bases not matched to a gene: 11. This CDR3 region has 16 residues. The germline CDR1 and CDR2 sequences are DFQATT and SNEGSKA (reference sequence). The CDR3: CSARGQSGRGHYEQYF. CDR3 nucleotides: TGCAGTGCTAGAGGCCAGTCGGGCAGGGGGCACTACGAGCAGTACTTC.

This clonotype was found many times. The V call is TRBV7-9, the J call TRBJ2-2; no definite D call. Germline V CDR1 and CDR2: SEHNR, FQNEAQ (reference sequence). CDR3 length: 15 residues. V lost 2 bases, J lost 0 bases, and 7 bases lay in between. CDR3 region: CASSLTQANTGELFF. In DNA, the CDR3 is TGTGCCAGCAGCTTAACACAAGCGAACACCGGGGAGCTGTTTTTT.

The chain employs TRBV4-3 and TRBJ2-7, with unresolved D. The germline V gene has CDR1 LGHNA and CDR2 YSLEER. Between the trimmed V and J ends, which lost 1 base and 2 bases, there was a span of 21 bases. This CDR3 spans 18 amino acids. The CDR3 is CASSQALLLSAFPYEQYF. The CDR3, as DNA: TGCGCCAGCAGCCAAGCCCTTCTTTTGTCAGCCTTCCCCTACGAGCAGTACTTC.

This clonotype has just a few counts. The chain is built from TRBV6-1 and TRBJ2-5; 7 nucleotides match TRBD1. Trimming at V came to 6 bases and at J to 13 bases, leaving 8 bases not matched to a gene. Germline lookup yields CDR1 MNHNS and CDR2 SASEGT. CDR3 length equals 11 residues. Here the CDR3 reads CASRVDRVLYF. The CDR3 DNA sequence: TGTGCCAGCAGGGTCGACAGGGTTCTGTACTTC.

This clonotype was recorded at least ten times. The gene calls are TRBV2 and TRBJ2-3; D is tentatively TRBD1 or TRBD2 (5 bases each). CDR1 SNHLY and CDR2 FYNNEI come from the germline V gene. CDR3 length equals 16 residues. Trimming shortened V by 3 bases and J by 2 bases, and 15 bases separated the two germline ends. CDR3 loop: CASSEGLGVVTDTQYF. The CDR3 DNA reads TGTGCCAGCAGTGAGGGGCTGGGAGTGGTCACAGATACGCAGTATTTT. Filled out from reference TRBV2 and TRBJ2-3, the complete variable domain reads EPEVTQTPSHQVTQMGQEVILRCVPISNHLYFYWYRQILGQKVEFLVSFYNNEISEKSEIFDDQFSVERPDGSNFTLKIRSTKLEDSAMYFCASSEGLGVVTDTQYFGPGTRLTVL.

The genes are TRBV27 and TRBJ1-6, with D perhaps matching TRBD1 (6 bases). Germline CDR1 MNHEY, CDR2 SMNVEV (reference sequence). Trimming left V 2 bases short and J 6 bases short, with 8 bases between. The length of the CDR3 is 14 residues. In DNA, the CDR3 is TGTGCCAGCAGTTTACTAGGGGGTAATTCACCCCTCCACTTT. As protein: CASSLLGGNSPLHF.

The table lists this clonotype with a few counts. The chain couples TRBV15 to TRBJ1-2, with D possibly TRBD1 on 5 matching bases. V lost 5 bases and J 0 bases, leaving 13 bases between the germline ends. CDR3 length equals 15 residues. Germline assignment: CDR1 LNHNV and CDR2 YYDKDF (reference sequence). The CDR3 DNA reads as TGTGCCACCAGCGCCGGGGCGGGGGCTAACTATGGCTACACCTTC. Encoded protein: CATSAGAGANYGYTF. Full variable domain (rest looked up from reference TRBV15 and TRBJ1-2): DAMVIQNPRYQVTQFGKPVTLSCSQTLNHNVMYWYQQKSSQAPKLLFHYYDKDFNNEADTPDNFQSRRPNTSFCFLDIRSPGLGDTAMYLCATSAGAGANYGYTFGSGTRLTVV.

This sequence joins TRBV13 and TRBJ1-1; D is unresolved. The CDR3 is 16 residues long. Per the germline V gene, CDR1 is PRHDT and CDR2 is FYEKMQ (reference sequence). Deletions cut 5 bases from V and 0 bases from J, with 16 bases between. This chain's CDR3 is CASSRLSPSLNTEAFF. CDR3 bases: TGTGCCAGCAGCCGCCTCTCCCCGAGCCTGAACACTGAAGCTTTCTTT.

This sequence joins TRBV9 and TRBJ2-1, with TRBD2 matching 7 bases. CDR1 and CDR2 from the germline V gene are SGDLS and YYNGEE. V shed 0 bases, J shed 3 bases, and the junction held 3 bases outside the gene matches. The CDR3 runs 15 residues. This chain's CDR3 is CASSVGASGYNEQFF. In DNA form, the CDR3 reads TGTGCCAGCAGCGTAGGGGCTAGCGGCTACAATGAGCAGTTCTTC.